The rows below give T cell receptor beta chains drawn from one sample of a study of T cells in Graves' hyperthyroidism and ophthalmopathy. Each CDR3 protein is one row after TCRdb ran MiXCR on the multiplex PCR reads. The sample has a few hundred thousand distinct CDR3 sequences, 15% to 18% seen once. The sample taken for sequencing was blood. The receptors come from a woman aged 25-40 years with Graves' hyperthyroidism. Each CDR3 is given with its conserved first and last residue. D genes are given only for firm matches. Where a row states a size, it is once, few, many or the class of an expanded clone; other rows omit it.

TRBV5-1	many	NA	TRBJ2-1	CASSFWQGSLNEQFF	TGCGCCAGCAGCTTCTGGCAGGGGTCCCTCAATGAGCAGTTCTTC
TRBV20-1	many	TRBD1	TRBJ1-2	CSARETGVGYTF	TGCAGTGCTAGGGAGACAGGGGTAGGCTACACCTTC
TRBV20-1	many	TRBD2	TRBJ2-7	CSASPGLAGGDRQYF	TGCAGTGCTAGCCCGGGACTAGCGGGAGGCGATCGGCAGTACTTC
TRBV12-3/TRBV12-4	many	NA	TRBJ2-1	CASSFPPSRGSYNEQFF	TGTGCCAGCAGTTTCCCCCCAAGCAGGGGCTCCTACAATGAGCAGTTCTTC
TRBV20-1	many	TRBD2	TRBJ2-7	CSAREGLAGGSSYEQYF	TGCAGTGCTAGAGAGGGACTAGCGGGAGGTAGCTCCTACGAGCAGTACTTC
TRBV7-9	few	TRBD1	TRBJ1-4	CASSRPSGGTGDFNEKLFF	TGTGCCAGCAGCCGACCCAGTGGTGGGACAGGGGACTTCAATGAAAAACTGTTTTTT
TRBV11-2	NA	TRBD2	TRBJ2-3	CASSQEGLAGGPSDTQYF	TGTGCCAGCAGCCAAGAGGGACTAGCGGGAGGGCCGTCAGATACGCAGTATTTT
TRBV27	few	TRBD2	TRBJ2-6	CASSLKGLAEVSGANVLTF	TGTGCCAGCAGTTTAAAGGGACTAGCGGAAGTCTCTGGGGCCAACGTCCTGACTTTC
TRBV12-3/TRBV12-4	NA	TRBD1	TRBJ1-5	CASSLGQDSNQPQHF	TGTGCCAGCAGTTTGGGACAGGATAGCAATCAGCCCCAGCATTTT
TRBV5-1	few	TRBD2	TRBJ2-4	CASSPGLAGGLVKNIQYF	TGCGCCAGCAGCCCAGGACTAGCGGGAGGATTGGTCAAAAACATTCAGTACTTC
TRBV20-1	many	NA	TRBJ1-2	CSALPLERPNYGYTF	TGCAGTGCCCTCCCACTCGAGCGGCCCAACTATGGCTACACCTTC
TRBV20-1	many	NA	TRBJ2-7	CSARGPYIAYEQYF	TGCAGTGCTAGAGGTCCTTACATCGCCTACGAGCAGTACTTC
TRBV20-1	many	NA	TRBJ2-1	CSASAGSDYNEQFF	TGCAGTGCTAGTGCTGGGAGCGACTACAATGAGCAGTTCTTC
TRBV4-1	once	NA	TRBJ2-2	CASSQVRESTGELFF	TGCGCCAGCAGCCAAGTCAGGGAGAGCACCGGGGAGCTGTTTTTT
TRBV11-2	many	TRBD1	TRBJ1-1	CASSVGQMNTEAFF	TGTGCCAGCAGCGTGGGACAGATGAACACTGAAGCTTTCTTT
TRBV28	many	NA	TRBJ1-2	CASSLRAYGYTF	TGTGCCAGCAGTTTAAGAGCTTATGGCTACACCTTC
TRBV7-7	many	NA	TRBJ1-4	CASSIGRNEKLFF	TGTGCCAGCAGCATCGGACGGAATGAAAAACTGTTTTTT
TRBV19	NA	TRBD2	TRBJ2-2	CASSPWGLLAGDGTGELFF	TGTGCCAGTAGTCCCTGGGGACTGCTAGCGGGAGATGGTACCGGGGAGCTGTTTTTT
TRBV19	few	TRBD2	TRBJ2-5	CASSPEAGVKETQYF	TGTGCCAGTAGCCCGGAAGCGGGAGTTAAGGAGACCCAGTACTTC
TRBV28	many	NA	TRBJ1-5	CASSFVQESQPQHF	TGTGCCAGCAGTTTTGTGCAGGAAAGTCAGCCCCAGCATTTT
TRBV3-1	many	NA	TRBJ2-7	CASSQGDSRYEQYF	TGTGCCAGCAGCCAAGGGGACTCCCGCTACGAGCAGTACTTC
TRBV18	NA	NA	TRBJ2-2	CASSPNAAWAGELFF	TGTGCCAGCTCACCTAACGCAGCTTGGGCCGGGGAGCTGTTTTTT
TRBV11-2	many	NA	TRBJ2-7	CASSSGTVVSYEQYF	TGTGCCAGCAGCTCCGGGACGGTGGTCTCCTACGAGCAGTACTTC
TRBV6-1	many	TRBD1	TRBJ2-7	CASSLTGAPGYEQYF	TGTGCCAGCAGCCTTACAGGGGCACCTGGATACGAGCAGTACTTC
TRBV6-2/TRBV6-3	NA	NA	TRBJ1-1	CASSEPHLTVNTEAFF	TGTGCCAGCAGTGAACCCCACTTGACAGTTAACACTGAAGCTTTCTTT
TRBV14	many	TRBD2	TRBJ2-7	CASSQLLAGAHEQYF	TGTGCCAGCAGCCAGCTCCTAGCGGGAGCTCACGAGCAGTACTTC
TRBV2	many	NA	TRBJ2-3	CASRLVKLAGADTQYF	TGTGCCAGCAGACTTGTTAAACTAGCAGGGGCAGATACGCAGTATTTT
TRBV2	many	NA	TRBJ2-1	CASRGINSYNEQFF	TGTGCCAGCAGAGGGATTAACTCCTACAATGAGCAGTTCTTC
TRBV24-1	few	NA	TRBJ2-2	CATQGGDGELFF	TGTGCCACCCAGGGCGGTGACGGGGAGCTGTTTTTT
TRBV6-5	NA	NA	TRBJ2-7	CASSYHNEQYF	TGTGCCAGCAGTTACCACAACGAGCAGTACTTC
TRBV19	few	TRBD2	TRBJ2-7	CASSIIGLAVNEQYF	TGTGCCAGTAGTATTATCGGACTAGCAGTGAACGAGCAGTACTTC
TRBV29-1	many	TRBD2	TRBJ2-1	CSVLTSGVANEQFF	TGCAGCGTATTAACTAGCGGCGTTGCCAATGAGCAGTTCTTC
TRBV13	few	TRBD1	TRBJ1-4	CASSPSRDRGLREKLFF	TGTGCCAGCAGCCCCAGCAGGGACAGGGGATTACGGGAAAAACTGTTTTTT
TRBV27	NA	TRBD1	TRBJ2-6	CASRRQGVDSGANVLTF	TGTGCCAGCAGAAGACAGGGGGTGGACTCTGGGGCCAACGTCCTGACTTTC
TRBV29-1	many	TRBD1	TRBJ2-7	CSVGQGFSYEQYF	TGCAGCGTCGGACAGGGCTTTTCCTACGAGCAGTACTTC
TRBV6-1	many	NA	TRBJ1-1	CASSRGQNTEAFF	TGTGCCAGCAGTAGAGGACAGAACACTGAAGCTTTCTTT
TRBV13	few	NA	TRBJ1-2	CASSPGPTDYGYTF	TGTGCCAGCAGCCCGGGACCTACCGACTATGGCTACACCTTC